What follows describes a single T cell receptor beta chain. The CDR3 runs to 11 residues. CDR1 is SGHNT, CDR2 YENEEA, per germline. V was pared by 7 bases and J by 8 bases, with 8 bases between. This entry comes from a study of blood T cell repertoires in COVID-19. Measured with immunoSEQ multiplex PCR; TCRdb has only the in-frame clones, and not every one. The sample includes some 200,000 clones, 80% to 90% seen only once; the top ten take under 15%. The specimen sequenced was peripheral blood. This TCR was recovered from a woman aged 65 to 85 with COVID-19, enrolled during active disease. The gene calls are TRBV11-3 and TRBJ2-2; D might be TRBD1 (5 bases). The CDR3 DNA reads TGTGCCAGCACCAGACAGGGGGAGCTGTTTTTT. It yields the protein CASTRQGELFF.